This T cell receptor beta chain was sequenced in a study of T cell responses to AZD1222 COVID-19 vaccine. Doses given second, at about 4 or about 12 weeks, were pooled. The method was immunoSEQ multiplex PCR; TCRdb's version includes in-frame clones alone and lacks a portion of them. The table lists about 81,000 clones, around 90% of them singletons. This receptor was obtained from an adult who received the AZD1222 COVID-19 vaccine. This specimen was peripheral blood, taken 28 days after the second AZD1222 dose.

The DNA for the CDR3 is TGTGCCAGCAGCCAAACCGGGACAGGGGGCAATGAGCAGTTCTTC. Protein sequence: CASSQTGTGGNEQFF. This sequence joins TRBV6-2 or TRBV6-3 and TRBJ2-1, with 11 nucleotides matching TRBD1. Germline CDR1 reads MNHEY; CDR2 reads SVGEGT. The CDR3 is 15 residues long. Losses at the gene ends were 6 bases for V and 6 bases for J; bases not matched to a gene: 7.